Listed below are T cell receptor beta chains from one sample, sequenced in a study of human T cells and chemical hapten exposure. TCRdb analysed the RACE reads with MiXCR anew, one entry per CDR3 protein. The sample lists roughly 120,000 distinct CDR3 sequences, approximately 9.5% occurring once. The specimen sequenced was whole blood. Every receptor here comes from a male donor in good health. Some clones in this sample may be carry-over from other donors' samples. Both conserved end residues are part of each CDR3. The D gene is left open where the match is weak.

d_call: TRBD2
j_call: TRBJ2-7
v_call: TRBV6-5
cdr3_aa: CAAGLAGIYEQYF

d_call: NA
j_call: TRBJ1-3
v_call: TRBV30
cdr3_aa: CAWGDLAVSGNTIYF

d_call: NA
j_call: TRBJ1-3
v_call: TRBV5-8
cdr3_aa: CASSLGPNSGNTIYF

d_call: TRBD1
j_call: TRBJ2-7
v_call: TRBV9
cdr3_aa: CASSVTGTGYEQYF

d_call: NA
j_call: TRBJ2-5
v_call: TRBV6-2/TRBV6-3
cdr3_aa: CASSSDFGETQYF

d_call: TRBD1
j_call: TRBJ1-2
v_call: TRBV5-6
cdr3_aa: CASSPDRGRTNYGYTF

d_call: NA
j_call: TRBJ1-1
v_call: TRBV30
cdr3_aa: CAWAQDSENTEAFF

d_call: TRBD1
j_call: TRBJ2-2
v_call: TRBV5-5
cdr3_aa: CASSLGGQGDTGELFF

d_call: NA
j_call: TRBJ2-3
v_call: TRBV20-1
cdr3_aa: CSAGKGMMTDTQYF

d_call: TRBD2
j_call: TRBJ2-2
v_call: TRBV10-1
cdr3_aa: CASSPAGVAGELFF

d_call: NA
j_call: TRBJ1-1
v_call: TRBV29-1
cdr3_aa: CSVDLNRLGAFF

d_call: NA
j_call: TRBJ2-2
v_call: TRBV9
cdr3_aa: CASSAESGRNTGELFF

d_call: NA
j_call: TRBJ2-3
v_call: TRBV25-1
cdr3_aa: CASSANPGTPNADTQYF

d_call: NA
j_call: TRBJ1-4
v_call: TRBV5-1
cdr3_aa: CASKDGPTNEKLFF

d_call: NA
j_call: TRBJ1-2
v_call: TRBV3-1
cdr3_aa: CASSQAGRNYGYTF

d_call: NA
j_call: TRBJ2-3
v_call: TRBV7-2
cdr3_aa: CASSPQGGRDTQYF

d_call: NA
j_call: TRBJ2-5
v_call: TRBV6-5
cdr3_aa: CASSYSDGWGAETQYF

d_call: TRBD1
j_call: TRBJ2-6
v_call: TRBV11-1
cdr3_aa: CASMSNGQGTSGANVLTF

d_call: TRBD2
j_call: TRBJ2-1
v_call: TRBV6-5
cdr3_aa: CASSYGLAGANEQFF

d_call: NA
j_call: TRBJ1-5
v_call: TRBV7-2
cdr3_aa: CASRPDSSQPQHF

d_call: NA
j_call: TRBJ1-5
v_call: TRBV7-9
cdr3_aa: CASSSGALNQPQHF

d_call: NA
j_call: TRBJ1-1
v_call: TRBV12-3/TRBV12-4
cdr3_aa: CASSAYRLRMNTEAFF

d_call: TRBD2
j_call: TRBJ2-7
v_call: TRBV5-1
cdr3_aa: CASSISGSPGEQYF

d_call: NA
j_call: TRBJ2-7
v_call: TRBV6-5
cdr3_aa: CASSGAGASYEQYF

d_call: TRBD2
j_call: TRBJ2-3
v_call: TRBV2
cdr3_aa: CASSGSSGNPGTQYF

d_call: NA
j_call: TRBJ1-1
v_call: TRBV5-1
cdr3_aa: CASSLMGDNTEAFF

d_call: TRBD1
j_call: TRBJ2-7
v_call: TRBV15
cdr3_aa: CATSKARQGPSEQYF

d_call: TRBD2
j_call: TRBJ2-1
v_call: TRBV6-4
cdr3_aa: CASTEGRLAGVGNEQFF

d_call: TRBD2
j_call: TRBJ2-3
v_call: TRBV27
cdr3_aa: CASSLLAGVDTQYF

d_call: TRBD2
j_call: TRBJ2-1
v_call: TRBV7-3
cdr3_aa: CASSPPGLANEQFF

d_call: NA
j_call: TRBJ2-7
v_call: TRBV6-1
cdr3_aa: CASSEGRGAYEQYF

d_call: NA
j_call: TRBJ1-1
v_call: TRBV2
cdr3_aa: CASSPKAGRTEAFF

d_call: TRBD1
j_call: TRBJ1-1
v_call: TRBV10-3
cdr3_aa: CAISAGQGGSEAFF

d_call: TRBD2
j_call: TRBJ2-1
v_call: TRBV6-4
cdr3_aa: CASSEGRGGHNEQFF

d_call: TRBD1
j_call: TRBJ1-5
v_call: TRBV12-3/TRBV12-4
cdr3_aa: CASSLRDRAANQPQHF

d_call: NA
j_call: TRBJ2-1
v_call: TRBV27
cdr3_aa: CASSRSNEQFF

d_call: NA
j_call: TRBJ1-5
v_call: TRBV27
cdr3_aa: CASTSILGNQPQHF

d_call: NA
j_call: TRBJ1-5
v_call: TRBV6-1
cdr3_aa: CASRYQHRANQPQHF

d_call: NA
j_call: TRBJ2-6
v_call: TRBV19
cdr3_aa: CASSALISGANVLTF

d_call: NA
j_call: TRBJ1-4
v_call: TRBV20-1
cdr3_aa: CSARQATNEKLFF

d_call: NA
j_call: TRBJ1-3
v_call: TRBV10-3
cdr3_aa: CAISELVPHSGNTIYF

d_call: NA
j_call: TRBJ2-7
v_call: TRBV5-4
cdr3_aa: CASTWGDGNYEQYF

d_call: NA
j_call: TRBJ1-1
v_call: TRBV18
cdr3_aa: CASAQGTKNTEAFF

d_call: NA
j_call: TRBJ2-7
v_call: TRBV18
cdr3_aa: CASSPPETYEQYF

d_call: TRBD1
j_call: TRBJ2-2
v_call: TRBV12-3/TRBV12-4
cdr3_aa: CASNGDRGVSGELFF

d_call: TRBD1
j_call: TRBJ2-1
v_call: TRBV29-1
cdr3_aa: CSVPDRGLGNEQFF

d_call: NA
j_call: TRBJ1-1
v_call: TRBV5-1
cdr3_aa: CASSLGPIAEAFF

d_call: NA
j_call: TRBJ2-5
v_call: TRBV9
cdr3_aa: CASSVADGAMQETQYF